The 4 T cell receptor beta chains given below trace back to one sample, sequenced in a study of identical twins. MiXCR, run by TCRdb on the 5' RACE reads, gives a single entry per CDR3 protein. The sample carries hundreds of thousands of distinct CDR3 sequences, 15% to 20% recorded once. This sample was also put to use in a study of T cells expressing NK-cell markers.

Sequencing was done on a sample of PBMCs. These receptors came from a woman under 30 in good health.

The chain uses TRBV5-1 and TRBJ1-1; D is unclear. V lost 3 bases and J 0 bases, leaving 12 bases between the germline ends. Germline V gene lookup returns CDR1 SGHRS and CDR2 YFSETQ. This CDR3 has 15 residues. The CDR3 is CASSYAGPMNTEAFF. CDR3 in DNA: TGCGCCAGCAGCTATGCGGGTCCGATGAACACTGAAGCTTTCTTT. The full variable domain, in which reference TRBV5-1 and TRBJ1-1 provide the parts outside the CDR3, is KAGVTQTPRYLIKTRGQQVTLSCSPISGHRSVSWYQQTPGQGLQFLFEYFSETQRNKGNFPGRFSGRQFSNSRSEMNVSTLELGDSALYLCASSYAGPMNTEAFFGQGTRLTVV.

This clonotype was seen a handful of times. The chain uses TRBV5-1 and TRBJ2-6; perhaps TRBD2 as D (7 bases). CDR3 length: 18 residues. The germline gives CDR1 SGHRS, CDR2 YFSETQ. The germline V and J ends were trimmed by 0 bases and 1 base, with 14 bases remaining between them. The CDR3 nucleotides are TGCGCCAGCAGCTTGGAAGCGGGACACCCGTCTGGGGCCAACGTCCTGACTTTC. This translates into CASSLEAGHPSGANVLTF.

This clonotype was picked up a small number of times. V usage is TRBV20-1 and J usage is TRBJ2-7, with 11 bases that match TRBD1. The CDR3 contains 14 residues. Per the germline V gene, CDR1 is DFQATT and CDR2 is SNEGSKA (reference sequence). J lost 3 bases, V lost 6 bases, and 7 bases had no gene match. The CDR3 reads CSAQYGTGGYEQYF. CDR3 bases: TGCAGTGCACAATACGGGACAGGGGGCTACGAGCAGTACTTC.

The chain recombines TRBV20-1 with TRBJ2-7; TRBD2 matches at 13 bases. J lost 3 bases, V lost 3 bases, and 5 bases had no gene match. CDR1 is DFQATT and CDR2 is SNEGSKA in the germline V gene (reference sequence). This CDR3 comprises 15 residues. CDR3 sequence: CSASTSGGAVYEQYF. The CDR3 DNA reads TGCAGTGCTAGTACTAGCGGGGGGGCGGTCTACGAGCAGTACTTC.